This TCR beta chain appears in the sequencing data of a study of identifying expanded T cells in peripheral blood. Findings of the study overall: Technical replicates showed approximately 1.2 changed clones; around 2 weeks 15 to 20; four weeks 19. Across healthy donors, higher total template counts meant significantly greater roughly two-week count variance.

The protocol was immunoSEQ multiplex PCR, while the TCRdb copy is restricted to in-frame clones and leaves out a portion. The sample contains around 91,000 clones, approximately 88% of which appear only once. Trimming left V 2 bases short and J 5 bases short, with 6 bases between. Germline V gives CDR1 MNHEY, CDR2 SMNVEV (reference sequence). CDR3 length: 13 residues. Turning to this clone: What it binds is unknown.

The clonotype comes from a person aged 18 to 75 in good health. Source material: blood. The J gene is TRBJ1-4, the V gene TRBV27; D might be TRBD1 (5 bases). The CDR3 reads CASSLGGNEKLFF. The CDR3 DNA reads as TGTGCCAGCAGTTTAGGGGGAAATGAAAAACTGTTTTTT.